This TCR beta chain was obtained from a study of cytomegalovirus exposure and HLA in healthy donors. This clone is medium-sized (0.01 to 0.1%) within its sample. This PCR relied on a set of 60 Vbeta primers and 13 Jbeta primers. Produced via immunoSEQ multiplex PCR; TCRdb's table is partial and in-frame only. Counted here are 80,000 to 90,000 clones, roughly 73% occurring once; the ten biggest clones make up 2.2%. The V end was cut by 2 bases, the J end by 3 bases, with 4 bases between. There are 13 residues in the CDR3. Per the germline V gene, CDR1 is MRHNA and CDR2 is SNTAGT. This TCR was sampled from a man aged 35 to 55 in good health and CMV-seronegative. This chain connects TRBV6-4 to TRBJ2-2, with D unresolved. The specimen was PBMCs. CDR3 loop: CASSDRDTGELFF. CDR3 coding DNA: TGTGCCAGCAGTGACCGGGACACCGGGGAGCTGTTTTTT.